Described below is a single TCR beta chain sequence and its context. Trimming pared 3 bases from V and 2 bases from J, leaving 11 bases between. Germline-derived CDR1 and CDR2 are LNHDA and SQIVND (reference sequence). The CDR3 covers 14 residues. This sample is part of a study of shared clonotypes between healthy human individuals. PCR replicates from unsorted PBMC used roughly 300 ng DNA, and this amount was some 30,000 T cell genomes. Libraries were prepared by immunoSEQ multiplex PCR; TCRdb keeps only in-frame clonotypes and omits some of them. Here the sample spans about 530,000 clones, 75% to 80% being singletons.

The chain uses TRBV19 and TRBJ2-7; perhaps D is TRBD1 or TRBD2 (5 bases each). This clonotype originated in a woman between 35 and 50 years old in good health. Some clones in this sample may be carry-over from other donors' samples. The sequencing sample was made of PBMCs. CDR3 sequence: CASSMIQGAYEQYF. The CDR3 DNA reads TGTGCCAGTAGTATGATCCAGGGAGCCTACGAGCAGTACTTC.